The 17 T cell receptor beta chains below come from one sample, sequenced in a study of brain metastases from non-small cell lung cancer. Generated by immunoSEQ multiplex PCR, the TCRdb table keeps only in-frame clones and is missing some. This repertoire shows about 4,200 clones, roughly 85% found once; its top ten account for roughly 6.7%. Sequencing used primary lung tumor tissue. The source is a donor older than 35 with non-small cell lung cancer.

V usage is TRBV10-3 and J usage is TRBJ2-3; 12 positions match TRBD2. Unmatched junction bases numbered 4, after V lost 4 bases and J lost 5 bases. The CDR3 has 15 residues. Germline V lookup: CDR1 ENHRY, CDR2 SYGVKD. CDR3 region: CAISGLAGGEDTQYF. DNA of the CDR3: TGTGCCATCAGTGGGCTAGCGGGAGGGGAAGATACGCAGTATTTT.

The V gene is TRBV2, the J gene TRBJ2-1, with D perhaps matching TRBD1 (5 bases). CDR1 and CDR2 from the germline V gene are SNHLY and FYNNEI. Trimming removed 10 bases at V and 4 bases at J, with 11 bases between. The CDR3 covers 12 residues. The CDR3 region is CATETDYNEQFF. DNA for the CDR3: TGTGCCACCGAGACAGATTACAATGAGCAGTTCTTC.

V gene TRBV19 combines with J gene TRBJ2-3; D gene uncertain. V dropped 6 bases and J dropped 6 bases, with 10 bases sitting between them. The CDR3 spans 12 residues. Germline V gene lookup returns CDR1 LNHDA and CDR2 SQIVND (reference sequence). For the CDR3, the DNA is TGTGCCAGTAGCCCAATGACCGATACGCAGTATTTT. It is translated as CASSPMTDTQYF. The full variable domain, with the rest looked up from reference TRBV19 and TRBJ2-3, is DGGITQSPKYLFRKEGQNVTLSCEQNLNHDAMYWYRQDPGQGLRLIYYSQIVNDFQKGDIAEGYSVSREKKESFPLTVTSAQKNPTAFYLCASSPMTDTQYFGPGTRLTVL.

The genes are TRBV3-1 (or the pseudogene TRBV3-2) and TRBJ2-7, with 7 bases fitting TRBD1. Germline CDR1 reads LGHDT; CDR2 reads YNNKEL (reference sequence). V lost 1 base to trimming and J lost 3 bases; unmatched junction nucleotides: 9. The CDR3 sequence is 16 residues long. The CDR3, as DNA: TGTGCCAGCAGCCAAGGATGGGGACAGAGAGGCTACGAGCAGTACTTC. Translated: CASSQGWGQRGYEQYF.

This chain uses TRBV7-6 with TRBJ2-7; the D is unclear. The germline gives CDR1 SGHVS, CDR2 FNYEAQ. With 2 bases removed from V and 1 base from J, the gap between germline ends came to 6 bases. The CDR3 has 13 amino acids. As DNA, the CDR3 is TGTGCCAGCAGCTTAAGCGCGTCCTACGAGCAGTACTTC. It encodes CASSLSASYEQYF.

This chain links TRBV23-1 with TRBJ2-7, with D uncertain. TRBV23-1 falls under the ORF class, with uncertain function. The CDR3 covers 8 residues. Deletions cut 8 bases from V and 6 bases from J, with 2 bases between. CDR3 sequence: CASGEQYF. The CDR3, as DNA: TGCGCCAGCGGCGAGCAGTACTTC.

V and J are TRBV7-9 and TRBJ2-2; D gene uncertain. Trimming shortened V by 11 bases and J by 0 bases, and 13 bases separated the two germline ends. The CDR3 is made up of 14 amino acids. CDR1 and CDR2 (germline): SEHNR, FQNEAQ (reference sequence). The CDR3 reads CALHPVTNTGELFF. In nucleotides, the CDR3 is TGTGCCCTCCATCCGGTAACGAACACCGGGGAGCTGTTTTTT.

The chain is built from TRBV15 and TRBJ1-5; 7 bases are a match to TRBD1. Germline V gene data show CDR1 as LNHNV and CDR2 as YYDKDF (reference sequence). J was trimmed by 0 bases and V by 5 bases; bases with no gene match: 10. The CDR3 runs 17 residues. CDR3 sequence reads: CATSARTGGNSNQPQHF. DNA of the CDR3: TGTGCCACCAGCGCCCGGACAGGTGGGAATAGCAATCAGCCCCAGCATTTT.

The chain couples TRBV4-3 to TRBJ2-1, with D maybe TRBD2 (5 bases). V was shortened by 1 base and J by 9 bases, with 7 bases between the two germline ends. The CDR3 runs to 12 residues. From germline, CDR1 is LGHNA and CDR2 YSLEER. The CDR3 DNA reads TGCGCCAGCAGCCAAGGTGGAGGTGAGCAGTTCTTC. Translating gives CASSQGGGEQFF.

This rearrangement joins TRBV3-1 (or the pseudogene TRBV3-2) to TRBJ2-7, with D possibly called TRBD1 or TRBD2 (5 bases each). In germline, CDR1 is LGHDT, CDR2 YNNKEL (reference sequence). V was shortened by 11 bases and J by 3 bases, with 11 bases between the two germline ends. CDR3 size: 11 residues. The CDR3 DNA reads as TGTGCCTCTGGGGGAAACTACGAGCAGTACTTC. Its protein product is CASGGNYEQYF.

This clone was seen a handful of times. The V and J genes are TRBV10-3 and TRBJ2-7; D unresolved. Trimming stripped 3 bases from V and 3 bases from J, with 6 bases between. Germline CDR1 ENHRY, CDR2 SYGVKD. The length of the CDR3 is 12 residues. The CDR3 DNA reads as TGTGCCATCAGTGACACCCTCTACGAGCAGTACTTC. It encodes CAISDTLYEQYF.

The chain employs TRBV28 and TRBJ1-1; maybe TRBD1 (6 bases). Germline V lookup: CDR1 MDHEN, CDR2 SYDVKM. This CDR3 region has 13 residues. V lost 11 bases to trimming and J lost 11 bases, with 24 bases between them. CDR3 in amino acids: CASEGGGHVEAFF. The CDR3, as DNA: TGTGCCTCCGAAGGGGGGGGGCATGTTGAGGCTTTCTTT.

This clone came up once. This chain links TRBV9 with TRBJ2-7; D is uncertain. CDR1 and CDR2 from the germline V gene are SGDLS and YYNGEE. Trimming took 0 bases from V and 2 from J, leaving 9 bases between them. The CDR3 is 14 amino acids. DNA of the CDR3: TGTGCCAGCAGCGTAGAGTGGCAGGCCTACGAGCAGTACTTC. The encoded protein is CASSVEWQAYEQYF. Filled out from reference TRBV9 and TRBJ2-7, the complete variable domain reads DSGVTQTPKHLITATGQRVTLRCSPRSGDLSVYWYQQSLDQGLQFLIQYYNGEERAKGNILERFSAQQFPDLHSELNLSSLELGDSALYFCASSVEWQAYEQYFGPGTRLTVT.

This chain uses TRBV2 with TRBJ1-5; TRBD1 might be the D (5 bases). The V and J ends lost 4 bases and 0 bases respectively, with 22 bases between them. This CDR3 comprises 19 residues. Germline lookup yields CDR1 SNHLY and CDR2 FYNNEI. The CDR3 spells CASSGRVSLGENSNQPQHF. CDR3 sequence (DNA): TGTGCCAGCAGTGGCAGGGTTTCATTGGGGGAAAATAGCAATCAGCCCCAGCATTTT.

The chain employs TRBV6-8 and TRBJ1-4, with 11 bases that match TRBD1. This CDR3 has 18 residues. The V gene end was trimmed by 2 bases and the J gene end by 2 bases; junction bases not matched to a gene: 7. CDR1 is MNHGY, CDR2 SAAAGT, per germline. CDR3 loop: CASSYPGTGGGTNEKLFF. The CDR3, as DNA: TGTGCCAGCAGTTACCCCGGGACAGGGGGTGGGACTAATGAAAAACTGTTTTTT.

Here the CDR3 reads CASSLASGELFF. The CDR3 coding sequence is TGCGCCAGCAGCTTGGCCTCCGGGGAGCTGTTTTTT. V is TRBV5-1 and J is TRBJ2-2; the D is unclear. This CDR3 has 12 amino acids. V shed 0 bases and J shed 6 bases, with 3 bases lying between them. Per germline, CDR1 SGHRS and CDR2 YFSETQ.

V is TRBV6-2 or TRBV6-3 and J is TRBJ1-1, with 8 bases matching TRBD1. Germline trimming cut 6 bases from V and 4 bases from J; bases unmatched to any gene: 4. CDR1 and CDR2 from the germline V gene are MNHEY and SVGEGT. The CDR3 totals 13 residues. The CDR3: CASSRQGSTEAFF. CDR3 nucleotide sequence: TGTGCCAGCAGCAGACAGGGGTCCACTGAAGCTTTCTTT.